Reported below is one T cell receptor beta chain. Antigen unknown. As every portion of the isolated RNA was reverse transcribed, the sequencing read expressed TCRB transcripts. The data were produced by immunoSEQ multiplex PCR, yet TCRdb's version contains in-frame clones alone and is incomplete. The profile covers around 500,000 clones, with over 25% appearing a single time and roughly 0.06% taken by the ten largest. Central memory, naive, regulatory and stem cell-like memory CD4+ cells were sorted by CD45RO/CCR7/CD25/CD127/CD95/CD27. The sample is drawn from a study of beta chain features in type 1 diabetes. Study outcomes and limitations: In type 1 diabetes patients, VDJ junctions had fewer insertions; deletions at these junctions were more frequent. In every one of the four CD4+ subsets, TCRB CDR3s were moderately but significantly shorter in Type 1 diabetes patients. High TCR expression in some cells could lead to their over-representation in cDNA sequencing.

Germline values: CDR1 SGHTA, CDR2 FQGNSA. V was pared by 1 base and J by 4 bases, with 7 bases between. The CDR3 contains 13 residues. The rearrangement joins TRBV7-2 to TRBJ1-1, with no clear D. The source material was naive CD4+ T cells from blood. The clonotype was recovered from a man aged 18 to 29 in good health. The CDR3 reads CASSLGAVTEAFF. The CDR3 DNA reads as TGTGCCAGCAGCTTAGGAGCGGTCACTGAAGCTTTCTTT.